Listed below are T cell receptor beta chains from one sample, sequenced in a study of cytomegalovirus exposure and HLA in healthy donors. Assay: immunoSEQ multiplex PCR; the TCRdb copy retains only in-frame clones and omits some. The sample has approximately 72,000 clones, 94% seen once. Material: PBMCs. These receptors all stem from a woman between 18 and 29 years old in good health and CMV-seronegative. The CDR3 runs from the conserved cysteine through the conserved F or W. Fields, in order: CDR3 length, J gene, clone size, D gene, V gene, CDR3 DNA, CDR3 protein. The D gene is left open where the match is weak. Rows give clone size only sometimes, using once, few, many, or a class for an expanded clone.

CDR3 length: 14
J gene: TRBJ1-5
clone size: once
D gene: .
V gene: TRBV4-3
CDR3 DNA: TGCGCCAGCAGCCTCGGCCAGGGTGAGCAGCCCCAGCATTTT
CDR3 protein: CASSLGQGEQPQHF

CDR3 length: 16
J gene: TRBJ2-3
clone size: .
D gene: TRBD1
V gene: TRBV28
CDR3 DNA: TGTGCCAGCGATACCGGGACAGCTAAACGCACAGATACGCAGTATTTT
CDR3 protein: CASDTGTAKRTDTQYF

CDR3 length: 18
J gene: TRBJ1-3
clone size: .
D gene: .
V gene: TRBV28
CDR3 DNA: TGTGCCAGCAGTAAATTCACCCTAGACAGGAGCTCTGGAAACACCATATATTTT
CDR3 protein: CASSKFTLDRSSGNTIYF

CDR3 length: 12
J gene: TRBJ2-5
clone size: .
D gene: TRBD1
V gene: TRBV11-2
CDR3 DNA: TGTGCCAGCAGGACAGGGAAAGAGACCCAGTACTTC
CDR3 protein: CASRTGKETQYF

CDR3 length: 15
J gene: TRBJ2-3
clone size: .
D gene: .
V gene: TRBV5-1
CDR3 DNA: TGCGCCAGCAGCTTGGGACTACCTAGCACAGATACGCAGTATTTT
CDR3 protein: CASSLGLPSTDTQYF

CDR3 length: 15
J gene: TRBJ1-5
clone size: .
D gene: TRBD1
V gene: TRBV6-5
CDR3 DNA: TGTGCCAGCAGTTACTCGGACAGGGCAGATCAGCCCCAGCATTTT
CDR3 protein: CASSYSDRADQPQHF

CDR3 length: 16
J gene: TRBJ2-3
clone size: .
D gene: TRBD2
V gene: TRBV7-3
CDR3 DNA: TGTGCCAGCAGCTTAAGTCGGGGGGTAAACACAGATACGCAGTATTTT
CDR3 protein: CASSLSRGVNTDTQYF

CDR3 length: 14
J gene: TRBJ1-1
clone size: .
D gene: .
V gene: TRBV6-1
CDR3 DNA: TGTGCCAGCAGTGATTTGGCTAGGGGTACTGAAGCTTTCTTT
CDR3 protein: CASSDLARGTEAFF

CDR3 length: 15
J gene: TRBJ1-4
clone size: .
D gene: .
V gene: TRBV30
CDR3 DNA: TGTGCCTGGAGTCCAAGACTTGCAACTAATGAAAAACTGTTTTTT
CDR3 protein: CAWSPRLATNEKLFF

CDR3 length: 16
J gene: TRBJ2-5
clone size: .
D gene: TRBD2
V gene: TRBV7-2
CDR3 DNA: TGTGCCAGCAGCTTAAACGTGGCGGGGGGGCGAGAGACCCAGTACTTC
CDR3 protein: CASSLNVAGGRETQYF

CDR3 length: 17
J gene: TRBJ1-4
clone size: .
D gene: .
V gene: TRBV5-1
CDR3 DNA: TGCGCCAGCAGCCGTAGGGGCGGGACTGCAACTAATGAAAAACTGTTTTTT
CDR3 protein: CASSRRGGTATNEKLFF

CDR3 length: 14
J gene: TRBJ2-5
clone size: .
D gene: TRBD2
V gene: TRBV7-2
CDR3 DNA: TGTGCCAGCAGCTCGAGCGGGGGGGGAGAGACCCAGTACTTC
CDR3 protein: CASSSSGGGETQYF

CDR3 length: 12
J gene: TRBJ2-7
clone size: .
D gene: .
V gene: TRBV28
CDR3 DNA: TGTGCCAGCAGTGAAGTGCGCTACGAGCAGTACTTC
CDR3 protein: CASSEVRYEQYF

CDR3 length: 17
J gene: TRBJ2-2
clone size: .
D gene: .
V gene: TRBV7-3
CDR3 DNA: TGTGCCAGCAGCTTAACGTATTCCGGGGGGCGGATCGGGGAGCTGTTTTTT
CDR3 protein: CASSLTYSGGRIGELFF

CDR3 length: 15
J gene: TRBJ2-2
clone size: .
D gene: TRBD1
V gene: TRBV18
CDR3 DNA: TGTGCCAGCTCACTTGGGACAGCAGACACCGGGGAGCTGTTTTTT
CDR3 protein: CASSLGTADTGELFF

CDR3 length: 16
J gene: TRBJ1-6
clone size: .
D gene: .
V gene: TRBV28
CDR3 DNA: TGTGCCAGCAGTTCACAGTTCGCCTCCTATAATTCACCCCTCCACTTT
CDR3 protein: CASSSQFASYNSPLHF

CDR3 length: 15
J gene: TRBJ1-5
clone size: .
D gene: .
V gene: TRBV6-5
CDR3 DNA: TGTGCCAGCAGTTATGGTAGACATAGCAATCAGCCCCAGCATTTT
CDR3 protein: CASSYGRHSNQPQHF

CDR3 length: 14
J gene: TRBJ1-1
clone size: .
D gene: .
V gene: TRBV27
CDR3 DNA: TGTGCCAGCAGTTTCCGCAGCCGGGGCACTGAAGCTTTCTTT
CDR3 protein: CASSFRSRGTEAFF

CDR3 length: 15
J gene: TRBJ2-2
clone size: .
D gene: TRBD2
V gene: TRBV4-2
CDR3 DNA: TGTGCCAGCAGCCCCTCGACGGGGGGCACCGGGGAGCTGTTTTTT
CDR3 protein: CASSPSTGGTGELFF

CDR3 length: 17
J gene: TRBJ2-1
clone size: .
D gene: TRBD2
V gene: TRBV11-2
CDR3 DNA: TGTGCCAGCAGCTTAGATCGTCTAGCGGTATCCTACAATGAGCAGTTCTTC
CDR3 protein: CASSLDRLAVSYNEQFF

CDR3 length: 15
J gene: TRBJ2-1
clone size: .
D gene: TRBD1
V gene: TRBV5-4
CDR3 DNA: TGTGCCAGCAGCTTGGACAGGGGGACCTACAATGAGCAGTTCTTC
CDR3 protein: CASSLDRGTYNEQFF

CDR3 length: 23
J gene: TRBJ2-3
clone size: once
D gene: TRBD1
V gene: TRBV28
CDR3 DNA: TGTGCCAGCAGTCCTCGGGACAGGGGTTTTTTCATCGTCATAACGACTAGCACAGATACGCAGTATTTT
CDR3 protein: CASSPRDRGFFIVITTSTDTQYF

CDR3 length: 16
J gene: TRBJ1-2
clone size: .
D gene: .
V gene: TRBV6-5
CDR3 DNA: TGTGCCAGCAGTTACCACCGCAGAGGGACACAGTATGGCTACACCTTC
CDR3 protein: CASSYHRRGTQYGYTF

CDR3 length: 15
J gene: TRBJ2-3
clone size: .
D gene: .
V gene: TRBV5-1
CDR3 DNA: TGCGCCAGCAGCTTACAGGGCTTTTACACAGATACGCAGTATTTT
CDR3 protein: CASSLQGFYTDTQYF

CDR3 length: 15
J gene: TRBJ2-3
clone size: .
D gene: .
V gene: TRBV7-2
CDR3 DNA: TGTGCCAGCGTATCAGAAATTTCTAGCACAGATACGCAGTATTTT
CDR3 protein: CASVSEISSTDTQYF

CDR3 length: 15
J gene: TRBJ2-7
clone size: .
D gene: TRBD2
V gene: TRBV9
CDR3 DNA: TGTGCCAGCAGCGTAGGCGGGGGGGGAACCTACGAGCAGTACTTC
CDR3 protein: CASSVGGGGTYEQYF

CDR3 length: 22
J gene: TRBJ1-5
clone size: few
D gene: TRBD1
V gene: TRBV27
CDR3 DNA: TGTGCCAGCAGTCTATTCTCGCCGGGAGGGGGGACAGGGCGGTCGGGCAATCAGCCCCAGCATTTT
CDR3 protein: CASSLFSPGGGTGRSGNQPQHF

CDR3 length: 13
J gene: TRBJ2-5
clone size: .
D gene: TRBD2
V gene: TRBV5-1
CDR3 DNA: TGCGCCAGCAAGCGGGGGATCCAAGAGACCCAGTACTTC
CDR3 protein: CASKRGIQETQYF

CDR3 length: 13
J gene: TRBJ1-1
clone size: .
D gene: TRBD1
V gene: TRBV6-5
CDR3 DNA: TGTGCCAGCAGGGAGGACAGGTTCACTGAAGCTTTCTTT
CDR3 protein: CASREDRFTEAFF

CDR3 length: 12
J gene: TRBJ1-5
clone size: .
D gene: .
V gene: TRBV28
CDR3 DNA: TGTGCCAGCAGTTCTCGGGGTCAGCCCCAGCATTTT
CDR3 protein: CASSSRGQPQHF

CDR3 length: 15
J gene: TRBJ1-1
clone size: .
D gene: .
V gene: TRBV5-6
CDR3 DNA: TGTGCCAGCAGCTCAGTGGACAGATTGAACACTGAAGCTTTCTTT
CDR3 protein: CASSSVDRLNTEAFF

CDR3 length: 15
J gene: TRBJ2-2
clone size: .
D gene: .
V gene: TRBV19
CDR3 DNA: TGTGCCCCAGCGCGGGGCGGGACCAACACCGGGGAGCTGTTTTTT
CDR3 protein: CAPARGGTNTGELFF

CDR3 length: 15
J gene: TRBJ2-3
clone size: .
D gene: TRBD1
V gene: TRBV6-6
CDR3 DNA: TGTGCCGGCGGGAACAGGGGGCGATCCACAGATACGCAGTATTTT
CDR3 protein: CAGGNRGRSTDTQYF

CDR3 length: 16
J gene: TRBJ1-5
clone size: .
D gene: TRBD1
V gene: TRBV28
CDR3 DNA: TGTGCCAGCAGTTTGCAACAGGGGGCTAGCAATCAGCCCCAGCATTTT
CDR3 protein: CASSLQQGASNQPQHF

CDR3 length: 16
J gene: TRBJ2-5
clone size: .
D gene: TRBD2
V gene: TRBV7-2
CDR3 DNA: TGTGCCAGCAGCTTAACACTAGCGGGGGGTACGGAGACCCAGTACTTC
CDR3 protein: CASSLTLAGGTETQYF

CDR3 length: 14
J gene: TRBJ1-3
clone size: .
D gene: .
V gene: TRBV2
CDR3 DNA: TGTGCCAGCAGTGGGGCTTACTCTGGAAACACCATATATTTT
CDR3 protein: CASSGAYSGNTIYF

CDR3 length: 18
J gene: TRBJ1-3
clone size: .
D gene: TRBD1
V gene: TRBV7-9
CDR3 DNA: TGTGCCAGCAGCCCCCCTCGAGGACAGGAATTAATCGGAAACACCATATATTTT
CDR3 protein: CASSPPRGQELIGNTIYF

CDR3 length: 15
J gene: TRBJ1-6
clone size: .
D gene: .
V gene: TRBV7-9
CDR3 DNA: TGTGCCAGCAGCGAACAGGGCTCTAGCCATTCACCCCTCCACTTT
CDR3 protein: CASSEQGSSHSPLHF

CDR3 length: 15
J gene: TRBJ2-3
clone size: .
D gene: TRBD2
V gene: TRBV9
CDR3 DNA: TGTGCCAGCAGCGTAGTCGGGGGGAGCACAGATACGCAGTATTTT
CDR3 protein: CASSVVGGSTDTQYF

CDR3 length: 15
J gene: TRBJ2-7
clone size: .
D gene: .
V gene: TRBV28
CDR3 DNA: TGTGCCAGCAGTTTACCTGGACGGGGATCCTACGAGCAGTACTTC
CDR3 protein: CASSLPGRGSYEQYF

CDR3 length: 15
J gene: TRBJ2-3
clone size: .
D gene: TRBD2
V gene: TRBV6-5
CDR3 DNA: TGTGCCACCAAAACTAGCGGGGGTAGGATAGATACGCAGTATTTT
CDR3 protein: CATKTSGGRIDTQYF

CDR3 length: 15
J gene: TRBJ1-6
clone size: .
D gene: TRBD1
V gene: TRBV12-5
CDR3 DNA: TGTGCTAGTATACGACAGGGCGCTTATAATTCACCCCTCCACTTT
CDR3 protein: CASIRQGAYNSPLHF

CDR3 length: 15
J gene: TRBJ2-1
clone size: .
D gene: .
V gene: TRBV9
CDR3 DNA: TGTGCCAGCAGCGTAGCCCTAGCGTCTTACAATGAGCAGTTCTTC
CDR3 protein: CASSVALASYNEQFF

CDR3 length: 15
J gene: TRBJ2-7
clone size: few
D gene: TRBD2
V gene: TRBV27
CDR3 DNA: TGTGCCAGCAGTTCCAGAGCAGGGAGGGCCTACGAGCAGTACTTC
CDR3 protein: CASSSRAGRAYEQYF

CDR3 length: 16
J gene: TRBJ1-5
clone size: .
D gene: .
V gene: TRBV28
CDR3 DNA: TGTGCCAGCAGTCCACCGACCACACTCGGGAGCCAGCCCCAGCATTTT
CDR3 protein: CASSPPTTLGSQPQHF

CDR3 length: 15
J gene: TRBJ1-6
clone size: .
D gene: TRBD1
V gene: TRBV27
CDR3 DNA: TGTGCCAGCAGTCCTACCGGGACAGGGCCGAAGCCCCTCCACTTT
CDR3 protein: CASSPTGTGPKPLHF

CDR3 length: 16
J gene: TRBJ2-1
clone size: .
D gene: .
V gene: TRBV27
CDR3 DNA: TGTGCCAGCAGTTTAGAGGGTCCAGGGGCCGGGAATGAGCAGTTCTTC
CDR3 protein: CASSLEGPGAGNEQFF

CDR3 length: 13
J gene: TRBJ1-2
clone size: .
D gene: .
V gene: TRBV6-5
CDR3 DNA: TGTGCCAGCAGTTTAAACAATCGACAGGTCCGCACCTTC
CDR3 protein: CASSLNNRQVRTF

CDR3 length: 16
J gene: TRBJ1-2
clone size: .
D gene: .
V gene: TRBV2
CDR3 DNA: TGTGCCAGCAGTGAGGTCCGTTTTCGGGTGAACTATGGCTACACCTTC
CDR3 protein: CASSEVRFRVNYGYTF

CDR3 length: 15
J gene: TRBJ2-3
clone size: .
D gene: .
V gene: TRBV14
CDR3 DNA: TGTGCCAGCAGCCAGGGCGGGTGGGGCACAGATACGCAGTATTTT
CDR3 protein: CASSQGGWGTDTQYF

CDR3 length: 15
J gene: TRBJ1-6
clone size: .
D gene: .
V gene: TRBV30
CDR3 DNA: TGTGCCTGGAACGGGGGGCGGTTAAGGGATTCACCCCTCCACTTT
CDR3 protein: CAWNGGRLRDSPLHF

CDR3 length: 14
J gene: TRBJ1-3
clone size: .
D gene: TRBD1
V gene: TRBV5-8
CDR3 DNA: TGTGCCAGCAGCCCGGGACAGGGGGTGGACACCATATATTTT
CDR3 protein: CASSPGQGVDTIYF